This TCR beta chain was captured by sequencing in a study of identical twins' blood T cells. Findings and limits, study-wide: V gene usage reportedly matched far better within twin pairs than unrelated donors.

The CDR3 covers 17 residues. Deletions cut 6 bases from V and 0 bases from J, with 21 bases between. Germline V gene sequence: CDR1 DFQATT, CDR2 SNEGSKA (reference sequence). The three twin pairs were reared together, likely meeting the same infections. To note about this clonotype: Antigen unknown.

TCRdb fed the 5' RACE reads into MiXCR, producing one record per CDR3 protein. The sample yields 350,000 to 400,000 distinct CDR3 sequences, more than 25% seen once. The receptor's source is a woman aged 18-49 years in good health. The chain employs TRBV20-1 and TRBJ2-1; either TRBD1 or TRBD2 may fit D (5 bases each). What was sequenced was PBMCs. CDR3 region: CSANGLGTRSSYNEQFF. As DNA, the CDR3 is TGCAGTGCCAACGGGCTCGGGACCCGAAGCTCCTACAATGAGCAGTTCTTC.